The 18 T cell receptor beta chains below were found in one sample sequenced in a study of control samples from healthy donors and cancer patients. Sequencing used immunoSEQ multiplex PCR; TCRdb keeps in-frame clones, though not all of them. The sample shows roughly 90,000 clones, about four fifths of them seen only once. Sequencing input: blood. Receptors were obtained from a woman in her sixties in good health.

V gene TRBV3-1 (or the pseudogene TRBV3-2) combines with J gene TRBJ1-2; perhaps TRBD1 as D (5 bases). Trimming shortened V by 1 base and J by 5 bases, and 11 bases separated the two germline ends. The germline CDR1 and CDR2 sequences are LGHDT and YNNKEL (reference sequence). The CDR3 is 14 residues long. CDR3 bases: TGTGCCAGCAGCCAAGTCTCGACAGTATATGGCTACACCTTC. Its translation is CASSQVSTVYGYTF.

V is TRBV6-1 and J is TRBJ1-5; D is possibly TRBD1 (6 bases). The CDR3 is 16 residues long. Trimming left V 3 bases short and J 1 base short, with 13 bases between. In germline, CDR1 is MNHNS, CDR2 SASEGT. The CDR3 is CASSDTGSRSNQPQHF. CDR3 in DNA: TGTGCCAGCAGTGATACAGGGAGTAGGAGCAATCAGCCCCAGCATTTT.

The genes are TRBV19 and TRBJ1-3; weak D call: TRBD1 (6 bases). The germline V gene has CDR1 LNHDA and CDR2 SQIVND (reference sequence). The CDR3 length is 13 residues. V dropped 9 bases and J dropped 0 bases, with 9 bases sitting between them. The CDR3 region has the DNA TGTGCCAGCCGGGACAACTCTGGAAACACCATATATTTT. It is translated as CASRDNSGNTIYF.

The chain couples TRBV2 to TRBJ2-3; 8 bases match TRBD2. The germline V gene encodes CDR1 SNHLY and CDR2 FYNNEI. The trim removed 5 bases at V and 5 bases at J, leaving 9 bases unmatched. The CDR3 consists of 15 residues. The CDR3 is CASSFSGGLGDTQYF. The CDR3 DNA sequence: TGTGCCAGCAGTTTTTCGGGGGGGCTCGGAGATACGCAGTATTTT.

The chain combines TRBV5-1 with TRBJ2-1, with TRBD1 matching 8 bases. The CDR3 contains 13 residues. Looked up from germline, CDR1 is SGHRS and CDR2 is YFSETQ. Trimming removed 7 bases from V and 4 bases from J; junction bases left unmatched: 4. CDR3 protein: CASGRQGYNEQFF. CDR3 nucleotide sequence: TGCGCCAGCGGGAGACAGGGGTACAATGAGCAGTTCTTC.

This clone has a handful of counts. The chain is built from TRBV29-1 and TRBJ2-3, with a weak D call TRBD2 (6 bases). V shed 5 bases and J shed 2 bases, with 23 bases lying between them. The CDR3 sequence is 17 residues long. The germline CDR1 and CDR2 sequences are SQVTM and ANQGSEA. The CDR3 sequence is CSVLVPPGAGYTDTQYF. CDR3 DNA: TGCAGCGTTTTGGTACCCCCTGGGGCGGGATACACAGATACGCAGTATTTT.

The J gene is TRBJ1-3, the V gene TRBV4-1; D not certain. This CDR3 region has 15 residues. Trimming cost V 4 bases and J 1 base, with 11 bases left between them. Germline V gene data show CDR1 as MGHRA and CDR2 as YSYEKL. This chain's CDR3 is CASSPAVASGNTIYF. CDR3 in DNA: TGCGCCAGCAGCCCGGCCGTGGCTTCTGGAAACACCATATATTTT.

The rearrangement links TRBV27 to TRBJ1-4; D ambiguous. V lost 0 bases to trimming and J lost 4 bases, with 15 bases between them. The CDR3 spans 17 residues. The germline V gene has CDR1 MNHEY and CDR2 SMNVEV (reference sequence). The CDR3 bases are TGTGCCAGCAGTTTATCGAATGTTGTGGGAGTTAATGAAAAACTGTTTTTT. Its protein product is CASSLSNVVGVNEKLFF.

The chain links TRBV9 to TRBJ1-6; the match to TRBD1 covers 8 bases. After removal of 4 bases from V and 9 bases from J, the junction contained 12 bases not matched to a gene. The CDR3 has 16 residues. CDR1 and CDR2 from the germline V gene are SGDLS and YYNGEE. CDR3 bases: TGTGCCAGCAGCCCAAATCAGGGGGCAGCGACTTCACCCCTCCACTTT. This gives the protein CASSPNQGAATSPLHF.

This chain joins TRBV6-2 or TRBV6-3 and TRBJ1-5; tentatively, D is TRBD1 (5 bases). CDR3 length equals 17 residues. V shed 0 bases and J shed 2 bases, with 14 bases lying between them. Per the germline V gene, CDR1 is MNHEY and CDR2 is SVGEGT. The CDR3 DNA follows: TGTGCCAGCAGTTACTCGAATGAAGGGGCGGGCAATCAGCCCCAGCATTTT. Translating gives CASSYSNEGAGNQPQHF.

This clone was seen only a few times. The CDR3 spells CASSLSGYTGELFF. The CDR3 DNA sequence: TGTGCCAGCAGTTTATCAGGGTACACCGGGGAGCTGTTTTTT. The V call is TRBV27, the J call TRBJ2-2; D is ambiguous. V lost 0 bases, J lost 3 bases, and 5 bases lay in between. This CDR3 has 14 residues. Per the germline V gene, CDR1 is MNHEY and CDR2 is SMNVEV (reference sequence).

The V and J genes are TRBV25-1 and TRBJ1-1; maybe TRBD1 (5 bases). The CDR3 contains 16 residues. The V end was cut by 5 bases, the J end by 5 bases, with 21 bases between. From germline, CDR1 is MGHDK and CDR2 SYGVNS. CDR3 region: CASSNWGAARGTEAFF. CDR3 coding DNA: TGTGCCAGCAGTAATTGGGGCGCGGCAAGAGGGACTGAAGCTTTCTTT.

The V and J genes are TRBV5-1 and TRBJ2-5; D is perhaps TRBD2 (7 bases). Trimming removed 0 bases from V and 1 base from J, with 10 bases in between. Germline CDR1 reads SGHRS; CDR2 reads YFSETQ. The CDR3 loop spans 15 amino acids. Here the CDR3 DNA reads TGCGCCAGCAGCTTGGCCGGGGGGCCCCAAGAGACCCAGTACTTC. As protein: CASSLAGGPQETQYF.

This clone was seen at least ten times. The chain joins TRBV7-9 to TRBJ1-3, with TRBD1 matching 7 bases. The V gene end was trimmed by 5 bases and the J gene end by 2 bases; junction bases not matched to a gene: 3. Germline CDR1 and CDR2: SEHNR and FQNEAQ (reference sequence). CDR3 length: 14 amino acids. The CDR3 sequence: CASSNTGAGNTIYF. CDR3 coding DNA: TGTGCCAGCAGCAATACAGGGGCTGGAAACACCATATATTTT.

In this sample, this clone turned up a few times. The genes are TRBV18 and TRBJ2-7, with D unclear. CDR3 length equals 13 residues. Germline loops: CDR1 KGHSH, CDR2 LQKENI. V lost 3 bases, J lost 5 bases, and 11 bases lay in between. The CDR3 DNA sequence: TGTGCCAGCTCACCGCCCTCCAGCAACGAGCAGTACTTC. Translating it yields CASSPPSSNEQYF.

The chain links TRBV6-2 or TRBV6-3 to TRBJ2-5, with D possibly matching TRBD2 (6 bases). V was cut by 6 bases and J by 5 bases, with 16 bases left in between. Germline V CDR1 and CDR2: MNHEY, SVGEGT. The CDR3 spans 14 residues. This chain's CDR3 is CASSPSGQQETQYF. CDR3 bases: TGTGCCAGCAGCCCCAGCGGGCAACAGGAGACCCAGTACTTC.

The rearrangement joins TRBV11-3 to TRBJ2-2; the match to TRBD1 covers 9 bases. Germline assignment: CDR1 SGHNT and CDR2 YENEEA. The V and J ends lost 2 bases and 6 bases, in that order; junction bases with no gene match: 13. This CDR3 is 18 amino acids long. The CDR3 region has the DNA TGTGCCAGCAGCTTACCTCACACCCCTAGACAGGGGGCCGGGGAGCTGTTTTTT. Residues: CASSLPHTPRQGAGELFF.

This chain uses TRBV4-1 with TRBJ1-3; D unclear. The CDR3 contains 15 residues. CDR1 and CDR2 (germline): MGHRA, YSYEKL. Trimming pared 1 base from V and 0 bases from J, leaving 7 bases between. The CDR3: CASSQAIHSGNTIYF. For the CDR3, the DNA is TGCGCCAGCAGCCAAGCGATCCACTCTGGAAACACCATATATTTT.